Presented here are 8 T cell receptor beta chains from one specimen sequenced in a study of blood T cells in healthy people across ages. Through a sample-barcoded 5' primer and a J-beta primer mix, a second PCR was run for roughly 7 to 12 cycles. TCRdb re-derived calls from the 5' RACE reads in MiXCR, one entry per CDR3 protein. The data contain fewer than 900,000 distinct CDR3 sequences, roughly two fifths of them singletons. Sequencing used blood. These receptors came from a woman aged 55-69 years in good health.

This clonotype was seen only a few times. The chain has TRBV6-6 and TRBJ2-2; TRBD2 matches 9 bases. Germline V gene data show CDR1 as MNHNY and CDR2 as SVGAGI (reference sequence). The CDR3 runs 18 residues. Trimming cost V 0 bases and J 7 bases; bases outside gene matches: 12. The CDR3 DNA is TGTGCCAGCAGTTACTCTAATAGCGGGGGCTCCGCAAGCGGGGAGCTGTTTTTT. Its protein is CASSYSNSGGSASGELFF.

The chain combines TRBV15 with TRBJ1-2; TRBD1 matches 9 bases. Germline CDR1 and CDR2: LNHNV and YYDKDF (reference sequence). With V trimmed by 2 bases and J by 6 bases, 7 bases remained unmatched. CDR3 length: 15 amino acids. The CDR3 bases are TGTGCCACCAGCAGACCTGACAGGGGGGAGGATGGCTACACCTTC. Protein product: CATSRPDRGEDGYTF. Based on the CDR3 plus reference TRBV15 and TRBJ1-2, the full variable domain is DAMVIQNPRYQVTQFGKPVTLSCSQTLNHNVMYWYQQKSSQAPKLLFHYYDKDFNNEADTPDNFQSRRPNTSFCFLDIRSPGLGDTAMYLCATSRPDRGEDGYTFGSGTRLTVV.

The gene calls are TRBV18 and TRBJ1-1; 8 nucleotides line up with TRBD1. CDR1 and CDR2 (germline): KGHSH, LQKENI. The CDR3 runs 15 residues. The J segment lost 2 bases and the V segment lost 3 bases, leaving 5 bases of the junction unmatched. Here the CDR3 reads CASSPKQGGNTEAFF. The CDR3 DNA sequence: TGTGCCAGCTCACCTAAACAGGGGGGAAACACTGAAGCTTTCTTT.

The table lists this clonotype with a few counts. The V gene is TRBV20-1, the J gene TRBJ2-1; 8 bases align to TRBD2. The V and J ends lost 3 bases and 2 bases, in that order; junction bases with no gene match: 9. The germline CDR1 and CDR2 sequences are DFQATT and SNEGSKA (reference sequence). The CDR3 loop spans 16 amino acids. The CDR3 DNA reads TGCAGTGCTAGGACCCGGGGGGGGTTAACCTACAATGAGCAGTTCTTC. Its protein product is CSARTRGGLTYNEQFF.

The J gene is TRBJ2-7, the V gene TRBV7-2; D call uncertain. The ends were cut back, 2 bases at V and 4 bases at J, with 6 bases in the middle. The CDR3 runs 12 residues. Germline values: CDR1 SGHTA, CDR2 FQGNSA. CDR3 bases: TGTGCCAGCAGCTTATTTCCGTACGAGCAGTACTTC. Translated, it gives CASSLFPYEQYF.

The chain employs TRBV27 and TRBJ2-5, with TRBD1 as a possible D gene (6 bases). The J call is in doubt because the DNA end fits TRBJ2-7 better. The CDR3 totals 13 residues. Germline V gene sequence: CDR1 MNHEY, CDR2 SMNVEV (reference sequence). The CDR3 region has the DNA TGTGCCAGCAGTTTATACAGGGCGTACGAGCAGTACTTC. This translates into CASSLYRAYEQYF.

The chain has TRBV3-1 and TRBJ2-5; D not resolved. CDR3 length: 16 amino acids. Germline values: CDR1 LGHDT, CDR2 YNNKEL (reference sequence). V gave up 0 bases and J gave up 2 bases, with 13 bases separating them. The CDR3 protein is CASSQDRQRGQETQYF. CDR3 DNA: TGTGCCAGCAGCCAAGATAGGCAGAGAGGTCAAGAGACCCAGTACTTC.

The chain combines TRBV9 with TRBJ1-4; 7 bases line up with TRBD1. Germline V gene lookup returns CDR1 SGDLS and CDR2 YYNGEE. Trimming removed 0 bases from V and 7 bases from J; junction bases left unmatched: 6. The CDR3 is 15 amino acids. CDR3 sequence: CASSVGAGGSEKLFF. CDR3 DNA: TGTGCCAGCAGCGTAGGGGCAGGGGGAAGTGAAAAACTGTTTTTT.